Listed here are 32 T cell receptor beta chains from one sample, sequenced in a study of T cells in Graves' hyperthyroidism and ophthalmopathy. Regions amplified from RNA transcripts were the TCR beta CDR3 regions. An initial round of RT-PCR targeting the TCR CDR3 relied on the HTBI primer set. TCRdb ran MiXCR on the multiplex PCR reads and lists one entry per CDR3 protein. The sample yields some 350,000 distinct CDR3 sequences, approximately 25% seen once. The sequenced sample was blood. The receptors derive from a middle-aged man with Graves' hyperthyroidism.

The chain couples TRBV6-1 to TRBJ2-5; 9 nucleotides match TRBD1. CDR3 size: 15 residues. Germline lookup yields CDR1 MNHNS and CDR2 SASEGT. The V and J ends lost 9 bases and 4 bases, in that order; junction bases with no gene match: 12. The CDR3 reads CASRGTGSGPETQYF. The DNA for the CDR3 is TGTGCCAGTAGAGGGACAGGGTCCGGGCCAGAGACCCAGTACTTC.

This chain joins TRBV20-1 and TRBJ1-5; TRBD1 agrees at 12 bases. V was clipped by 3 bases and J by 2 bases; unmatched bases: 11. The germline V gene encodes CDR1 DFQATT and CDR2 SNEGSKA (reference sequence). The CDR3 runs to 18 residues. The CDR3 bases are TGCAGTGCTAGTTCCTTGGGGACAGGGGGCCGTGGCAATCAGCCCCAGCATTTT. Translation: CSASSLGTGGRGNQPQHF.

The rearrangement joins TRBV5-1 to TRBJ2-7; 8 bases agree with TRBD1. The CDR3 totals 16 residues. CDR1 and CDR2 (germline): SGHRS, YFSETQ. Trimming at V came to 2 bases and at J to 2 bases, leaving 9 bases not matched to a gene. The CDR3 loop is CASSFARDRTTYEQYF. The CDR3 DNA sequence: TGCGCCAGCAGCTTCGCCCGGGACAGGACTACCTACGAGCAGTACTTC.

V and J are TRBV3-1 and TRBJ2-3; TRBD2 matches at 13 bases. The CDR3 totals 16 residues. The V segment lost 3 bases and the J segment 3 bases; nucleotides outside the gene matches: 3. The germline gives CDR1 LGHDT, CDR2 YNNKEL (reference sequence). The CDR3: CASSQGLAGRTDTQYF. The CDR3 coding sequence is TGTGCCAGCAGCCAGGGACTAGCGGGACGAACAGATACGCAGTATTTT.

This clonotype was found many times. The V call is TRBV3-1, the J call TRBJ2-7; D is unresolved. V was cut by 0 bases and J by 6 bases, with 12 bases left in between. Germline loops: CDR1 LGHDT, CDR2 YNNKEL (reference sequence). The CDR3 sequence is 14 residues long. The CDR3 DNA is TGTGCCAGCAGCCAAGATGTGGGTCCCCTCGAGCAGTACTTC. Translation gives CASSQDVGPLEQYF.

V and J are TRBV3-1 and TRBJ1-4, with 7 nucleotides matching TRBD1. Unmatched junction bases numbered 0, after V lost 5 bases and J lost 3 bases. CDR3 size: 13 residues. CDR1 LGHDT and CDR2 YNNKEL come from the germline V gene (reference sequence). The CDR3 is CASSTGANEKLFF. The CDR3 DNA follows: TGTGCCAGCAGCACAGGGGCTAATGAAAAACTGTTTTTT.

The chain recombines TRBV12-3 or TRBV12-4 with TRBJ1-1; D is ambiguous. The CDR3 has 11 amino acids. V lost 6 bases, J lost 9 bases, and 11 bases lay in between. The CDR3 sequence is CASSPGVKAFF. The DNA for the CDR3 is TGTGCCAGCAGCCCGGGTGTGAAAGCTTTCTTT.

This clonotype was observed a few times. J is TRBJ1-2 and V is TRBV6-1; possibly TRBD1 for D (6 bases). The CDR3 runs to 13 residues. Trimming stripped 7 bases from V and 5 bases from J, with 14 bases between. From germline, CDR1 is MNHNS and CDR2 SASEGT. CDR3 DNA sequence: TGTGCCAGCAATGGTGGGGGGGCGTATGGCTACACCTTC. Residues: CASNGGGAYGYTF.

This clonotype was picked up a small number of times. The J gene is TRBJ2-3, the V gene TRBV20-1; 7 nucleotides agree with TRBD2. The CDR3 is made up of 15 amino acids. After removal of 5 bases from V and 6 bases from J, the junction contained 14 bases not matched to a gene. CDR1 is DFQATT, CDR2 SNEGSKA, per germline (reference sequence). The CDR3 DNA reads TGCAGTGCTCACCCCGGACTAGAACTGGAGGATACGCAGTATTTT. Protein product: CSAHPGLELEDTQYF.

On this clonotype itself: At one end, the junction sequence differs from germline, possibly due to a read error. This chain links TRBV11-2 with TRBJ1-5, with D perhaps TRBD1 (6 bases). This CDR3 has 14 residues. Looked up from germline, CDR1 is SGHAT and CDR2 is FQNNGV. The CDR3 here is CASSLNRAQGPQHF. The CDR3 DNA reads TGCGCCAGCAGCCTAAACAGGGCCCAAGGGCCCCAGCATTTT.

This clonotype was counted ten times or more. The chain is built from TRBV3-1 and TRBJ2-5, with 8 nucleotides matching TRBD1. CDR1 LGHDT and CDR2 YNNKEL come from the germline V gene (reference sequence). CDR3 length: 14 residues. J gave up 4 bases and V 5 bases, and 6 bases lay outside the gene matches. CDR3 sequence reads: CASSLHGQGETQYF. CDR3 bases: TGTGCCAGCAGCTTACACGGACAGGGAGAGACCCAGTACTTC.

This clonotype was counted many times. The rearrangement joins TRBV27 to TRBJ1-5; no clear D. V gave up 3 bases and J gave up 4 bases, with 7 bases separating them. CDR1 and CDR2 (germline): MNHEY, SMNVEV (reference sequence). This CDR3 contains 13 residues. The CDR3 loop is CASSFGPNQPQHF. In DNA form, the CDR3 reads TGTGCCAGCAGTTTTGGTCCAAATCAGCCCCAGCATTTT.

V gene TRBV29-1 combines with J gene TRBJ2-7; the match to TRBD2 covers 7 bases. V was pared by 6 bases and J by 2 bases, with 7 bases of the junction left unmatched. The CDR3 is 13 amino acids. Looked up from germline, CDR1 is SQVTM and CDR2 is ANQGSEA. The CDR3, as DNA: TGCAGCGTGAGGACTAGGTTAACCTACGAGCAGTACTTC. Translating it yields CSVRTRLTYEQYF.

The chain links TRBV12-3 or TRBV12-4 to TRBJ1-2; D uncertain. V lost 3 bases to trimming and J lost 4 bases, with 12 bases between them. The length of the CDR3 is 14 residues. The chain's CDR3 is CASSFSPSGYGYTF. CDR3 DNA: TGTGCCAGCAGTTTTTCCCCCAGTGGCTATGGCTACACCTTC.

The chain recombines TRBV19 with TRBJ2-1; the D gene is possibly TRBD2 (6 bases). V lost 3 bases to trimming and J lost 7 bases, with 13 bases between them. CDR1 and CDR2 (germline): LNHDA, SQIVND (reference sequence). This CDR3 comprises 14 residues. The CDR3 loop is CASSIVGRENEQFF. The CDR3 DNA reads TGTGCCAGTAGTATTGTTGGCCGGGAGAATGAGCAGTTCTTC.

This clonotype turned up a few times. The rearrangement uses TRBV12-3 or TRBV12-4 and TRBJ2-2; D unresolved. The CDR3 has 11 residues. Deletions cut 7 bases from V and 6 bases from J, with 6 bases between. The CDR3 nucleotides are TGTGCCAGCAACCAGGCCGGGGAGCTGTTTTTT. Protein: CASNQAGELFF.

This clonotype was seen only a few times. CDR3 loop: CASRASSLDTQYF. CDR3 DNA: TGTGCCAGCCGGGCTAGTAGTTTAGATACGCAGTATTTT. The rearrangement joins TRBV6-1 to TRBJ2-3; D unclear. The germline V and J ends were trimmed by 8 bases and 5 bases, with 14 bases remaining between them. The CDR3 contains 13 residues. CDR1 is MNHNS, CDR2 SASEGT, per germline.

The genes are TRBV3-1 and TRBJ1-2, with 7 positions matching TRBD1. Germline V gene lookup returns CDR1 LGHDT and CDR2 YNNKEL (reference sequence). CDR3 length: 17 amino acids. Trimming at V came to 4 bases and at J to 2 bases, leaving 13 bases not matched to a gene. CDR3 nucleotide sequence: TGTGCCAGCAGCCCCCCCTCCGGAACAGGGGCAAACTATGGCTACACCTTC. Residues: CASSPPSGTGANYGYTF.

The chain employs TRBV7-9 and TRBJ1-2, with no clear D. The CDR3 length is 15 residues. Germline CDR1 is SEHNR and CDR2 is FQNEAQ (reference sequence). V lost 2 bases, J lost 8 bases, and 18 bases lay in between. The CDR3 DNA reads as TGTGCCAGCAGCTTACCCTCGTTGACGGCTACAGGCTACACCTTC. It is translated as CASSLPSLTATGYTF. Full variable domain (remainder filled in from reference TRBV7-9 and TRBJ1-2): DTGVSQNPRHKITKRGQNVTFRCDPISEHNRLYWYRQTLGQGPEFLTYFQNEAQLEKSRLLSDRFSAERPKGSFSTLEIQRTEQGDSAMYLCASSLPSLTATGYTFGSGTRLTVV.

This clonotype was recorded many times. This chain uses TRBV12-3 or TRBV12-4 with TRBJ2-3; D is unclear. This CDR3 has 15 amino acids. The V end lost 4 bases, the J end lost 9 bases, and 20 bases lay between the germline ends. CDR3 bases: TGTGCCAGCAGTTCCCGGACGCTAGAGGTCCGGACGCAGTATTTT. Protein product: CASSSRTLEVRTQYF.

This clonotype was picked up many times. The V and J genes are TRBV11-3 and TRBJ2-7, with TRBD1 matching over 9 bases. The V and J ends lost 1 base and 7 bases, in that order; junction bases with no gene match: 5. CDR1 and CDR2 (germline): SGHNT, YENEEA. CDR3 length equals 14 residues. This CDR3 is CASSLVGTGIEQYF. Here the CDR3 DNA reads TGTGCCAGCAGCTTAGTCGGGACAGGGATTGAGCAGTACTTC.

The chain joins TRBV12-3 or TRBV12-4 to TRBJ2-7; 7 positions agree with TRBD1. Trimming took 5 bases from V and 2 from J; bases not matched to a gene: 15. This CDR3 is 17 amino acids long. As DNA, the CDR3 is TGTGCCAGCAGTCCCCGGTTTGAACAGGGGATGACCTACGAGCAGTACTTC. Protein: CASSPRFEQGMTYEQYF.

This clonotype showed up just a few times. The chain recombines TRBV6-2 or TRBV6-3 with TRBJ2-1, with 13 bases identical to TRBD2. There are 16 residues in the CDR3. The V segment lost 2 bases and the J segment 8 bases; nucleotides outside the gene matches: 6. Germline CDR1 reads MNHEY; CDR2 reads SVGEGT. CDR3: CASSYAGLAGEDEQFF. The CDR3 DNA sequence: TGTGCCAGCAGTTACGCTGGACTAGCGGGAGAGGATGAGCAGTTCTTC.

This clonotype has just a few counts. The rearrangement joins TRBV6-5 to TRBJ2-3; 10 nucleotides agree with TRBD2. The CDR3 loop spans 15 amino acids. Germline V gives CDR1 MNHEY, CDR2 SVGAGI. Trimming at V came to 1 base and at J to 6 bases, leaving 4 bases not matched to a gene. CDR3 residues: CASSYFGTSVDTQYF. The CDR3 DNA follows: TGTGCCAGCAGTTACTTTGGGACTAGCGTCGATACGCAGTATTTT.

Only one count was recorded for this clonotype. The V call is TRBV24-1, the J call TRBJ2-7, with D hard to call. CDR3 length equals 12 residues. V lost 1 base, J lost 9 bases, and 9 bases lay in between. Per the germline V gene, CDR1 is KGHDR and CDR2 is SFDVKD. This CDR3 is CATSDFTDRQYF. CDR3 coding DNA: TGTGCCACCAGTGATTTTACAGATCGGCAGTACTTC.

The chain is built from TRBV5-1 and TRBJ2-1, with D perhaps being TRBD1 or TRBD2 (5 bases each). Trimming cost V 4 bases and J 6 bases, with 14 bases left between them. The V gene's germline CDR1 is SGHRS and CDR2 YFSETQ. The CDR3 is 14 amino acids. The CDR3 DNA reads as TGCGCCAGCAGCCCGGGGCTAAGATCCAATGAGCAGTTCTTC. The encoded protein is CASSPGLRSNEQFF.

The CDR3 DNA reads TGTGCCAGCAGCATGGACAGGGTCTATGGCTACACCTTC. Protein product: CASSMDRVYGYTF. The chain combines TRBV7-2 with TRBJ1-2, with 8 bases fitting TRBD1. This CDR3 has 13 amino acids. From germline, CDR1 is SGHTA and CDR2 FQGNSA. After removal of 5 bases from V and 4 bases from J, the junction contained 3 bases not matched to a gene.

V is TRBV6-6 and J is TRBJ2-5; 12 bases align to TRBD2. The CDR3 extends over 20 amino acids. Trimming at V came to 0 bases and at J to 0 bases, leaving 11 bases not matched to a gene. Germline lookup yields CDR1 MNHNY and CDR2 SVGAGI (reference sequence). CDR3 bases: TGTGCCAGCAGTTACTCGAGCTCTCTAGCGGGAGGGGGGTACCAAGAGACCCAGTACTTC. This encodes CASSYSSSLAGGGYQETQYF.

CDR3 nucleotides: TGTGCCAGCATCAGTGGGGCGCAGCCCCAGCATTTT. Translating it yields CASISGAQPQHF. J is TRBJ1-5 and V is TRBV28; possible D gene TRBD1, 5 bases. V lost 7 bases and J lost 7, with 11 bases in between. The CDR3 is 12 residues long. Germline V lookup: CDR1 MDHEN, CDR2 SYDVKM.

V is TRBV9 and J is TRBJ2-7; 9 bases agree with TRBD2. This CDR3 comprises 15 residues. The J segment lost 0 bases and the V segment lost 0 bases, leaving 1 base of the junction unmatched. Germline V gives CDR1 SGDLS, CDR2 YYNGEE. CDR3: CASSVDSGSSYEQYF. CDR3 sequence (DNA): TGTGCCAGCAGCGTAGATAGCGGGAGCTCCTACGAGCAGTACTTC. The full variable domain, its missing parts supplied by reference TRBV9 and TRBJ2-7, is DSGVTQTPKHLITATGQRVTLRCSPRSGDLSVYWYQQSLDQGLQFLIQYYNGEERAKGNILERFSAQQFPDLHSELNLSSLELGDSALYFCASSVDSGSSYEQYFGPGTRLTVT.

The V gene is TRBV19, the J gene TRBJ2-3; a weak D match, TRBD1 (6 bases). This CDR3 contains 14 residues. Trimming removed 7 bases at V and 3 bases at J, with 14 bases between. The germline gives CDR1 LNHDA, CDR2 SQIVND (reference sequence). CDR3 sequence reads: CASKTGKATDTQYF. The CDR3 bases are TGTGCCAGTAAAACAGGGAAAGCGACAGATACGCAGTATTTT.

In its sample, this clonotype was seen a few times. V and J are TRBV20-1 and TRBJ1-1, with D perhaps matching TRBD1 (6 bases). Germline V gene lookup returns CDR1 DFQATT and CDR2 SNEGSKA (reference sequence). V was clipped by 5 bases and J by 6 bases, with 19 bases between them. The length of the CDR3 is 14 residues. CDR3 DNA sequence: TGCAGTGCTCGAAGACAGGAAGGCGGAGCTGAAGCTTTCTTT. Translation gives CSARRQEGGAEAFF.